The 17 T cell receptor beta chains below come from one sample, sequenced in a study of shared clonotypes between healthy human individuals. The protocol was immunoSEQ multiplex PCR, while the TCRdb copy is restricted to in-frame clones and leaves out a portion. The table shows roughly 1,000,000 clones, with 70% to 80% occurring only once. Sequenced material: memory CD4+ T cells from PBMCs. Sample subset: CD45RA-negative fraction. All receptors derive from a man aged 18-30 years in good health. Some clones in this sample may be carry-over from other donors' samples.

The chain links TRBV28 to TRBJ2-3; D unresolved. The germline gives CDR1 MDHEN, CDR2 SYDVKM. The CDR3 covers 15 residues. Trimming pared 0 bases from V and 2 bases from J, leaving 9 bases between. Written as DNA, the CDR3 is TGTGCCAGCAGTTTATGGCCGGGTTCCACAGATACGCAGTATTTT. Its protein is CASSLWPGSTDTQYF.

The CDR3 DNA sequence: TGCGCCAGCAGCTTGAGCCAGATTCTCACAGATACGCAGTATTTT. Its protein product is CASSLSQILTDTQYF. V and J are TRBV5-1 and TRBJ2-3; D gene unclear. The V gene's germline CDR1 is SGHRS and CDR2 YFSETQ. The CDR3 spans 15 residues. Trimming removed 1 base at V and 2 bases at J, with 11 bases between.

The chain's CDR3 is CASSLTSGSPGELFF. CDR3 nucleotides: TGTGCCAGCAGCTTAACTAGCGGGAGTCCCGGGGAGCTGTTTTTT. V gene TRBV11-2 combines with J gene TRBJ2-2; TRBD2 aligns across 11 bases. The CDR3 is 15 residues long. The V gene end was trimmed by 2 bases and the J gene end by 6 bases; junction bases not matched to a gene: 2. Germline V gene data show CDR1 as SGHAT and CDR2 as FQNNGV.

The chain is built from TRBV28 and TRBJ2-1; 12 nucleotides line up with TRBD2. The V gene end was trimmed by 3 bases and the J gene end by 12 bases; junction bases not matched to a gene: 12. The CDR3 contains 16 residues. CDR1 is MDHEN and CDR2 is SYDVKM in the germline V gene. The CDR3 region is CASSLSGLAGPSWQFF. CDR3 DNA sequence: TGTGCCAGCAGTTTGTCAGGACTAGCGGGGCCCTCTTGGCAGTTCTTC.

The chain employs TRBV5-1 and TRBJ2-3; 7 bases are shared with TRBD1. The trim removed 1 base at V and 2 bases at J, leaving 4 bases unmatched. This CDR3 has 15 residues. The germline CDR1 and CDR2 sequences are SGHRS and YFSETQ. The CDR3 bases are TGCGCCAGCAGCTTGAGGACAGGACCCACAGATACGCAGTATTTT. Translated: CASSLRTGPTDTQYF.

V and J are TRBV6-4 and TRBJ2-5, with D uncertain. The CDR3 is 12 amino acids. The germline V and J ends were trimmed by 3 bases and 5 bases, with 7 bases remaining between them. Per germline, CDR1 MRHNA and CDR2 SNTAGT. The CDR3 DNA sequence: TGTGCCAGCAGTGATAGTAGGGAGACCCAGTACTTC. As protein: CASSDSRETQYF.

This clone was found a few times. The V and J genes are TRBV11-3 and TRBJ2-3; 10 nucleotides agree with TRBD2. This CDR3 comprises 17 residues. Germline V gene data show CDR1 as SGHNT and CDR2 as YENEEA. Trimming cost V 4 bases and J 4 bases; bases outside gene matches: 11. The CDR3 DNA sequence: TGTGCCAGCAGCTCAATCCCCAGCGGGAGGGGTCCAGATACGCAGTATTTT. Its protein product is CASSSIPSGRGPDTQYF.

Details on this clone: This may come from a read error, since a much larger clone is one base off. The chain combines TRBV5-4 with TRBJ2-4; a weak D match, TRBD2 (5 bases). Germline V lookup: CDR1 SGHNT, CDR2 YYREEE (reference sequence). V was trimmed by 0 bases and J by 6 bases, leaving 7 bases between them. There are 13 residues in the CDR3. The CDR3 sequence: CASSLESGNIQYF. The CDR3 DNA reads as TGTGCCAGCAGCTTGGAAAGCGGAAACATTCAGTACTTC.

The CDR3 DNA is TGTGCCAGTTATAGAGGCACGAACACCGGGGAGCTGTTTTTT. Protein: CASYRGTNTGELFF. The chain joins TRBV2 to TRBJ2-2; D is unclear. V lost 9 bases, J lost 0 bases, and 11 bases lay in between. The CDR3 has 14 amino acids. Germline lookup yields CDR1 SNHLY and CDR2 FYNNEI.

The chain combines TRBV2 with TRBJ1-5; D not certain. Trimming cost V 8 bases and J 2 bases, with 7 bases left between them. The CDR3 spans 12 residues. Germline V gene sequence: CDR1 SNHLY, CDR2 FYNNEI. The CDR3 coding sequence is TGTGCCAGCGAGGGAGGCAATCAGCCCCAGCATTTT. Protein: CASEGGNQPQHF.

This clone was recorded a few times. Other DNA sequences in the same sample also yield this CDR3. The chain carries TRBV30 and TRBJ1-5; D is ambiguous. The CDR3 has 15 residues. Trimming pared 1 base from V and 0 bases from J, leaving 10 bases between. Germline loops: CDR1 GTSNPN, CDR2 SVGIG (reference sequence). The CDR3 region has the DNA TGTGCCTGGAGTGCTTTGGGGTATAGCAATCAGCCCCAGCATTTT. Translation gives CAWSALGYSNQPQHF.

This chain uses TRBV7-6 with TRBJ2-6; D may correspond to TRBD1 or TRBD2 (6 bases each). CDR3 size: 14 residues. CDR1 SGHVS and CDR2 FNYEAQ come from the germline V gene. Trimming took 10 bases from V and 2 from J, leaving 12 bases between them. CDR3 coding DNA: TGTGCCACCAATGGGGGGCCTGGGGCCAACGTCCTGACTTTC. It specifies CATNGGPGANVLTF.

The J gene is TRBJ1-2, the V gene TRBV18, with 8 nucleotides matching TRBD1. The CDR3 totals 17 residues. Germline CDR1 is KGHSH and CDR2 is LQKENI. Germline trimming cut 6 bases from V and 0 bases from J; bases unmatched to any gene: 12. The CDR3 bases are TGTGCCAGCTCGTCGGCTGGGACAGGAGGATCTAACTATGGCTACACCTTC. It is translated as CASSSAGTGGSNYGYTF.

This chain connects TRBV5-1 to TRBJ1-2; a weak D match, TRBD1 (5 bases). V lost 5 bases to trimming and J lost 6 bases, with 17 bases between them. The CDR3 runs 14 residues. In germline, CDR1 is SGHRS, CDR2 YFSETQ. As DNA, the CDR3 is TGCGCCAGCAGTGTACAGGAAGTTGGGAATGGCTACACCTTC. Protein product: CASSVQEVGNGYTF.

The chain carries TRBV28 and TRBJ2-5, with 10 nucleotides matching TRBD1. With V trimmed by 5 bases and J by 4 bases, 1 base remained unmatched. Germline V gives CDR1 MDHEN, CDR2 SYDVKM. The CDR3 sequence is 13 residues long. CDR3 nucleotide sequence: TGTGCCAGCAGTAGGGACAGGGGAGAGACCCAGTACTTC. Translated: CASSRDRGETQYF.

In this sample, this clone turned up once. V gene TRBV5-6 combines with J gene TRBJ1-5; D possibly corresponds to TRBD1 (6 bases). The CDR3 is 15 residues long. V dropped 4 bases and J dropped 0 bases, with 11 bases sitting between them. The germline V gene encodes CDR1 SGHDT and CDR2 YYEEEE. The CDR3, as DNA: TGTGCCAGCAGCCCAGGACAGTATAGCAATCAGCCCCAGCATTTT. Translating it yields CASSPGQYSNQPQHF. Full variable domain (missing parts from reference TRBV5-6 and TRBJ1-5): DAGVTQSPTHLIKTRGQQVTLRCSPKSGHDTVSWYQQALGQGPQFIFQYYEEEERQRGNFPDRFSGHQFPNYSSELNVNALLLGDSALYLCASSPGQYSNQPQHFGDGTRLSIL.

V is TRBV30 and J is TRBJ2-3; 15 bases agree with TRBD2. CDR3 size: 14 residues. Losses at the gene ends were 5 bases for V and 3 bases for J; bases not matched to a gene: 0. The germline gives CDR1 GTSNPN, CDR2 SVGIG (reference sequence). The CDR3 DNA follows: TGTGCCTGGGGGACTAGCGGGAGGACAGATACGCAGTATTTT. This encodes CAWGTSGRTDTQYF. The full variable domain, with the rest looked up from reference TRBV30 and TRBJ2-3, is SQTIHQWPATLVQPVGSPLSLECTVEGTSNPNLYWYRQAAGRGLQLLFYSVGIGQISSEVPQNLSASRPQDRQFILSSKKLLLSDSGFYLCAWGTSGRTDTQYFGPGTRLTVL.